This is a list of T cell receptor beta chains from one sample in a study of shared clonotypes between healthy human individuals. Data came from immunoSEQ multiplex PCR; TCRdb stores just in-frame clones and leaves some out. Altogether roughly 2,000,000 clones are present, around 93% being singletons, with the ten largest covering roughly 1.7%. Specimen: naive CD8+ T cells from PBMCs. The receptor set was obtained from a man aged 18 to 29 in good health. Some clones in this sample may be carry-over from other donors' samples. Both conserved end residues are part of each CDR3. A D gene is named only where the DNA matches it firmly. Clone size is shown for a subset of rows, as once, few, many or a class of expanded clone.

J: TRBJ1-2; D: .; V: TRBV4-2; length: 14; size: .; DNA: TGTGCCAGCAGCCAAAAGACGGGGGTGGGCGGCTACACCTTC; CDR3: CASSQKTGVGGYTF
J: TRBJ2-2; D: TRBD2; V: TRBV4-3; length: 15; size: .; DNA: TGCGCCAGCAGCCAAGTGCTAGCGGACACCGGGGAGCTGTTTTTT; CDR3: CASSQVLADTGELFF
J: TRBJ2-2; D: .; V: TRBV9; length: 15; size: .; DNA: TGTGCCAGCAGCGTAGATAACTCCAACACCGGGGAGCTGTTTTTT; CDR3: CASSVDNSNTGELFF
J: TRBJ2-2; D: TRBD1; V: TRBV25-1; length: 15; size: once; DNA: TGTGCCAGCAGTATTCGAGGGGGCTACACCGGGGAGCTGTTTTTT; CDR3: CASSIRGGYTGELFF
J: TRBJ2-1; D: .; V: TRBV19; length: 14; size: .; DNA: TGTGCCAGTAGTATCGTGCCGGGCCCCAATGAGCAGTTCTTC; CDR3: CASSIVPGPNEQFF
J: TRBJ2-1; D: TRBD1; V: TRBV9; length: 18; size: once; DNA: TGTGCCAGCAGCGTAGGTGTCGACAGGGGGCACCCTTACAATGAGCAGTTCTTC; CDR3: CASSVGVDRGHPYNEQFF
J: TRBJ2-7; D: TRBD1; V: TRBV27; length: 13; size: .; DNA: TGTGCCAGCGGACCAGGGGGCGACTACGAGCAGTACTTC; CDR3: CASGPGGDYEQYF
J: TRBJ2-3; D: TRBD2; V: TRBV10-3; length: 18; size: .; DNA: TGTGCCATCAGGGGAGCCGGGACTAGCGGGAAGGACACAGATACGCAGTATTTT; CDR3: CAIRGAGTSGKDTDTQYF
J: TRBJ2-1; D: .; V: TRBV14; length: 11; size: .; DNA: TGTGCCAGCAGCAAAGACAATGAGCAGTTCTTC; CDR3: CASSKDNEQFF
J: TRBJ2-1; D: .; V: TRBV5-1; length: 14; size: once; DNA: TGCGCCAGCAGCTTGCTAGGGGGTCGCCATGAGCAGTTCTTC; CDR3: CASSLLGGRHEQFF
J: TRBJ2-7; D: .; V: TRBV7-9; length: 12; size: .; DNA: TGTGCCAGCAGCACTGGACCAAACGAGCAGTACTTC; CDR3: CASSTGPNEQYF
J: TRBJ2-7; D: TRBD2; V: TRBV27; length: 15; size: .; DNA: TGTGCCAGCAGTTTCGGACTAGCGGGAGTAAACGAGCAGTACTTC; CDR3: CASSFGLAGVNEQYF
J: TRBJ2-7; D: TRBD1; V: TRBV10-3; length: 13; size: once; DNA: TGTGCCATCAGTCCCGGACAGGCCTTCGAGCAGTACTTC; CDR3: CAISPGQAFEQYF
J: TRBJ2-7; D: .; V: TRBV9; length: 14; size: once; DNA: TGTGCCAGCAGCGTAGTGGCGGGTTCCTACGAGCAGTACTTC; CDR3: CASSVVAGSYEQYF
J: TRBJ2-5; D: TRBD1; V: TRBV25-1; length: 13; size: .; DNA: TGTGCCAGCACTGGACAGGGAGGACGGACCCAGTACTTC; CDR3: CASTGQGGRTQYF
J: TRBJ1-3; D: .; V: TRBV4-1; length: 16; size: .; DNA: TGCGCCAGCAGCCTGTCTGTGGGGGGATCTGGAAACACCATATATTTT; CDR3: CASSLSVGGSGNTIYF
J: TRBJ2-7; D: TRBD2; V: TRBV13; length: 19; size: .; DNA: TGTGCCAGCAGCTCTGGGACACCCGGACTAGCGGGAGCCTCCTACGAGCAGTACTTC; CDR3: CASSSGTPGLAGASYEQYF